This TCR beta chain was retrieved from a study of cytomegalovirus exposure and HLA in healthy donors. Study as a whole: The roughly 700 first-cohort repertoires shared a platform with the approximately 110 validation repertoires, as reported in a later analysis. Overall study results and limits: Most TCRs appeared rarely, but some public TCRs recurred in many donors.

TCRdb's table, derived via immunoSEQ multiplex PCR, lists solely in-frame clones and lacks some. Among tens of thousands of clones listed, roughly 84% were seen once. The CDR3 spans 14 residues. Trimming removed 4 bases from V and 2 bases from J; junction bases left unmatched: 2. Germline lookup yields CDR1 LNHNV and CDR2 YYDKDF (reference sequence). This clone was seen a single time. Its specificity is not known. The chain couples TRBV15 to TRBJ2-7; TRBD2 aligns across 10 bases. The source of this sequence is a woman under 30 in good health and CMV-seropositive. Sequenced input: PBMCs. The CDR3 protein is CATSISGGPYEQYF. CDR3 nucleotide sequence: TGTGCCACCAGCATTAGCGGGGGGCCCTACGAGCAGTACTTC.